Detailed here is one T cell receptor beta chain. The antigen is undetermined. Trimming took off 5 bases at V and 16 bases at J, with 21 bases between the two ends. CDR3 size: 13 residues. Germline CDR1 is LNHDA and CDR2 is SQIVND (reference sequence). This sample was taken from a study of shared clonotypes between healthy human individuals. Study-wide findings and caveats: Relative to clonotypes present in all four donors, those not shared had lower generation probabilities.

Each sample came from a Caucasian adult donor living in Nashville, Tennessee. Genomic DNA belonging to each subset was distributed in equal measure over several immunoSEQ plates. The protocol was immunoSEQ multiplex PCR, while the TCRdb copy is restricted to in-frame clones and leaves out a portion. The sample gives approximately 1.5 million clones, just under 99% of which show up once; approximately 0.4% is in the top ten. The sequenced sample was naive CD4+ T cells sorted from blood. Subset noted: CD45RA+ positively selected. This chain uses TRBV19 with TRBJ2-1, with no clear D. The sequence came from a man aged 25-40 years in good health. The CDR3 DNA follows: TGTGCCAGTAGTTCGCAAAGAGGATCCCTTCTCTTCTTC. This translates into CASSSQRGSLLFF.